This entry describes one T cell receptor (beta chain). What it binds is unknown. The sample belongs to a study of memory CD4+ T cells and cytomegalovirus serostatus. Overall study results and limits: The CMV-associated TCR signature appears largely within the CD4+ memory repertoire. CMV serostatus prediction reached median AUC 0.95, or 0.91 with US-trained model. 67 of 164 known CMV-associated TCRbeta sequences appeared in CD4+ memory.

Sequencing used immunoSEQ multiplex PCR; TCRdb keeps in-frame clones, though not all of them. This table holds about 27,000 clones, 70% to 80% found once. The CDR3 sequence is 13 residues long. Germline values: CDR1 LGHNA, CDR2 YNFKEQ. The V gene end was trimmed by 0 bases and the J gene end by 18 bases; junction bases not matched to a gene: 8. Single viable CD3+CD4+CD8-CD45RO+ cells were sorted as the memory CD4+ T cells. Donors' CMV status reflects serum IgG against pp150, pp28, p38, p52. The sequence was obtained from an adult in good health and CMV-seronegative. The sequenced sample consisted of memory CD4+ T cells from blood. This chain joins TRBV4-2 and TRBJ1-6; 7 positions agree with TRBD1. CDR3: CASSQERDRVPHF. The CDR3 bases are TGTGCCAGCAGCCAAGAGAGAGACAGGGTACCCCACTTT.